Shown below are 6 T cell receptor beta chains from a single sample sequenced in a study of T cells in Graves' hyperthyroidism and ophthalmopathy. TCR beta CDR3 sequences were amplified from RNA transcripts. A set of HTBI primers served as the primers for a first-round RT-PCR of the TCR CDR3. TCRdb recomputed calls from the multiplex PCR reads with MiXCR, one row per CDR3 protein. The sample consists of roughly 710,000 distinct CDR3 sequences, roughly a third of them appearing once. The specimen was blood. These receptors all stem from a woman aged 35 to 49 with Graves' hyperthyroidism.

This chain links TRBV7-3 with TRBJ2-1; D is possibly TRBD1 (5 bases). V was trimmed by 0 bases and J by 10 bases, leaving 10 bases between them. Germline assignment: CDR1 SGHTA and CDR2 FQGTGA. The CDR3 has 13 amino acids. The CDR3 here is CASSLTPDTEQFF. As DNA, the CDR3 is TGTGCCAGCAGCTTAACACCGGACACCGAGCAGTTCTTC.

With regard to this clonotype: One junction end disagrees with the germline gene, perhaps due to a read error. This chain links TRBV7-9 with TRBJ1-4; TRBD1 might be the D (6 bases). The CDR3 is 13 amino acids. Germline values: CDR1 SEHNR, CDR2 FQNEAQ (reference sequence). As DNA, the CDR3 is TGCGCCAGCAGCCTAGGACAGCCTGAAAAACTGTTTTTT. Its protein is CASSLGQPEKLFF.

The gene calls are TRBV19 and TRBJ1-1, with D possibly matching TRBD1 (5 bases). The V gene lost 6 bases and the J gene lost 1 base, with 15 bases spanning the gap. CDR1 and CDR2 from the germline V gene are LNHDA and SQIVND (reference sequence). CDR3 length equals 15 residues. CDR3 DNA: TGTGCCAGTAGCATTTGGACACATGGGAACACTGAAGCTTTCTTT. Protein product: CASSIWTHGNTEAFF.

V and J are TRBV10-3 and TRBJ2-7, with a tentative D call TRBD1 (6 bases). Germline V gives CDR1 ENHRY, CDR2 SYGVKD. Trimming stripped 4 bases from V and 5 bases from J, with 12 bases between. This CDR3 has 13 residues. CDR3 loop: CAISGAGENEQYF. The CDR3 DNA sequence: TGTGCCATCAGTGGAGCAGGGGAAAACGAGCAGTACTTC.

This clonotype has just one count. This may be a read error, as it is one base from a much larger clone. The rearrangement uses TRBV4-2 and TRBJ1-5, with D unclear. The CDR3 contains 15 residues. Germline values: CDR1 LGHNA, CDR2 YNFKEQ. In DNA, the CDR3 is TGTGCCAGCAGCCAGGATCGGACGGACCATCAGCCCCGGCATTTT. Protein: CASSQDRTDHQPRHF.

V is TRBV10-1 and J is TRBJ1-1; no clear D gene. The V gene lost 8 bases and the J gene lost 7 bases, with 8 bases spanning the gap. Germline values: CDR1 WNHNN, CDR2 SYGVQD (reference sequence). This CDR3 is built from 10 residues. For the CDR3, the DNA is TGCGCCAGCCGGAGAGGTGAAGCTTTCTTT. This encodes CASRRGEAFF.